The 16 T cell receptor beta chains below were found in one sample sequenced in a study of CD8 T cells in Susac syndrome. Random hexamers were used to reverse transcribe the RNA input (roughly 0.5 to 1 ug). Each CDR3 protein gets one entry after TCRdb re-called the immunoSEQ multiplex PCR reads with MiXCR. The repertoire includes some 190,000 distinct CDR3 sequences, approximately 94% of them detected once, and approximately 0.15% sits in the top ten. The sample taken for sequencing was CD4+ T cells from PBMCs. The receptors here all came from a human donor with Susac syndrome.

J is TRBJ1-2 and V is TRBV7-2, with D perhaps TRBD1 (5 bases). In germline, CDR1 is SGHTA, CDR2 FQGNSA. Trimming shortened V by 1 base and J by 2 bases, and 11 bases separated the two germline ends. The CDR3 consists of 15 residues. In DNA form, the CDR3 reads TGTGCCAGCAGCTTAGGTGCCAGGGTAAACTATGGCTACACCTTC. This codes for CASSLGARVNYGYTF.

This sequence joins TRBV6-6 and TRBJ1-5; 10 nucleotides agree with TRBD1. CDR1 is MNHNY, CDR2 SVGAGI, per germline (reference sequence). V was pared by 8 bases and J by 7 bases, with 11 bases of the junction left unmatched. CDR3 length equals 15 residues. The CDR3 nucleotides are TGTGCCAGCGAGGACAGGGGGTTTATAGCCCAGCCCCAGCATTTT. Translating gives CASEDRGFIAQPQHF.

The rearrangement uses TRBV30 and TRBJ1-5; perhaps TRBD1 as D (6 bases). Trimming pared 6 bases from V and 4 bases from J, leaving 19 bases between. The CDR3 is 15 amino acids. Germline V gene lookup returns CDR1 GTSNPN and CDR2 SVGIG (reference sequence). CDR3 amino acids: CACTTGYELNQPQHF. The CDR3 DNA reads TGTGCCTGCACAACAGGGTATGAGCTGAATCAGCCCCAGCATTTT.

The J gene is TRBJ1-2, the V gene TRBV20-1, with D tentatively TRBD1 (5 bases). CDR1 and CDR2 (germline): DFQATT, SNEGSKA (reference sequence). This CDR3 is 12 amino acids long. V was shortened by 8 bases and J by 4 bases, with 14 bases between the two germline ends. The CDR3: CSTHEGIYGYTF. The CDR3 nucleotides are TGCAGTACTCACGAGGGGATCTATGGCTACACCTTC.

The J gene is TRBJ2-1, the V gene TRBV20-1; no clear D. The length of the CDR3 is 11 residues. V shed 3 bases and J shed 6 bases, with 6 bases lying between them. Germline CDR1 DFQATT, CDR2 SNEGSKA (reference sequence). CDR3 bases: TGCAGTGCTAGTGGTCTCAATGAGCAGTTCTTC. Protein product: CSASGLNEQFF.

This chain connects TRBV15 to TRBJ2-5, with D possibly being TRBD1 (5 bases). Germline CDR1 is LNHNV and CDR2 is YYDKDF (reference sequence). This CDR3 contains 11 residues. V was cut by 7 bases and J by 5 bases, with 8 bases left in between. The CDR3 DNA sequence: TGTGCCACCACAGGGTTGGAGACCCAGTACTTC. Translating it yields CATTGLETQYF.

The genes are TRBV20-1 and TRBJ2-5; 15 nucleotides match TRBD2. V shed 5 bases and J 3 bases; nucleotides not matched to a gene: 7. CDR1 and CDR2 (germline): DFQATT, SNEGSKA (reference sequence). There are 16 residues in the CDR3. CDR3 sequence: CSALGLAGGGEETQYF. The CDR3 DNA follows: TGCAGTGCTCTGGGACTAGCGGGGGGAGGTGAAGAGACCCAGTACTTC.

This clonotype was seen only once. The chain is built from TRBV18 and TRBJ1-2; no definite D call. V lost 3 bases to trimming and J lost 3 bases, with 8 bases between them. The CDR3 is made up of 13 amino acids. CDR1 is KGHSH, CDR2 LQKENI, per germline. The chain's CDR3 is CASSPKEDYGYTF. In nucleotides, the CDR3 is TGTGCCAGCTCACCTAAAGAAGACTATGGCTACACCTTC.

This chain joins TRBV30 and TRBJ2-7, with a possible D match to TRBD1 (7 bases). The germline CDR1 and CDR2 sequences are GTSNPN and SVGIG (reference sequence). V was trimmed by 0 bases and J by 6 bases, leaving 15 bases between them. The CDR3 totals 14 residues. This CDR3 reads CAWSVDNRGLEQYF. In nucleotides, the CDR3 is TGTGCCTGGAGTGTAGATAACAGGGGACTCGAGCAGTACTTC.

V and J are TRBV6-5 and TRBJ1-1; maybe TRBD1 (5 bases). V dropped 4 bases and J dropped 6 bases, with 24 bases sitting between them. Germline V lookup: CDR1 MNHEY, CDR2 SVGAGI. This CDR3 contains 17 residues. Written as DNA, the CDR3 is TGTGCCAGCAGTTCCCCGTCCGGGCAGGGTCTGGGCGCTGAAGCTTTCTTT. Translation gives CASSSPSGQGLGAEAFF.

The chain links TRBV20-1 to TRBJ2-1, with 9 bases that match TRBD2. J lost 3 bases, V lost 6 bases, and 3 bases had no gene match. In germline, CDR1 is DFQATT, CDR2 SNEGSKA (reference sequence). This CDR3 is 13 amino acids long. DNA of the CDR3: TGCAGTGCGCTAGCGGGGAACTACAATGAGCAGTTCTTC. Residues: CSALAGNYNEQFF.

The CDR3: CASSYSFGGNTGELFF. The CDR3 DNA reads TGTGCCAGCAGTTACTCTTTTGGCGGGAACACCGGGGAGCTGTTTTTT. The V and J genes are TRBV6-2 or TRBV6-3 and TRBJ2-2; no clear D. Germline CDR1 and CDR2: MNHEY and SVGEGT. The CDR3 loop spans 16 amino acids. With 0 bases removed from V and 1 base from J, the gap between germline ends came to 9 bases.

The V call is TRBV25-1, the J call TRBJ2-5, with 11 bases aligning to TRBD1. Germline values: CDR1 MGHDK, CDR2 SYGVNS. This CDR3 contains 16 residues. The trim removed 3 bases at V and 5 bases at J, leaving 8 bases unmatched. The CDR3 coding sequence is TGTGCCAGCAGTGATCATCCCGGGACAGGGGGGGAGACCCAGTACTTC. This gives the protein CASSDHPGTGGETQYF.

The V call is TRBV2, the J call TRBJ1-1; D remains unclear. The CDR3 is 14 residues long. Trimming shortened V by 5 bases and J by 6 bases, and 16 bases separated the two germline ends. From germline, CDR1 is SNHLY and CDR2 FYNNEI. In nucleotides, the CDR3 is TGTGCCAGCAGTAAGGGCCCGGTGGAGGCTGAAGCTTTCTTT. It specifies CASSKGPVEAEAFF.

This rearrangement joins TRBV7-2 to TRBJ1-2, with D possibly being TRBD1 (6 bases). Trimming stripped 5 bases from V and 3 bases from J, with 16 bases between. The V gene's germline CDR1 is SGHTA and CDR2 FQGNSA. This CDR3 is built from 15 residues. CDR3 amino acids: CASSPGGRGYYGYTF. In DNA, the CDR3 is TGTGCCAGCAGCCCCGGGGGCAGGGGCTACTATGGCTACACCTTC.

The chain combines TRBV30 with TRBJ1-1, with D uncertain. Germline assignment: CDR1 GTSNPN and CDR2 SVGIG (reference sequence). Trimming stripped 2 bases from V and 5 bases from J, with 12 bases between. The CDR3 length is 13 residues. CDR3 bases: TGTGCCTGGAGTTTACCCGGAGGTACTGAAGCTTTCTTT. This codes for CAWSLPGGTEAFF.